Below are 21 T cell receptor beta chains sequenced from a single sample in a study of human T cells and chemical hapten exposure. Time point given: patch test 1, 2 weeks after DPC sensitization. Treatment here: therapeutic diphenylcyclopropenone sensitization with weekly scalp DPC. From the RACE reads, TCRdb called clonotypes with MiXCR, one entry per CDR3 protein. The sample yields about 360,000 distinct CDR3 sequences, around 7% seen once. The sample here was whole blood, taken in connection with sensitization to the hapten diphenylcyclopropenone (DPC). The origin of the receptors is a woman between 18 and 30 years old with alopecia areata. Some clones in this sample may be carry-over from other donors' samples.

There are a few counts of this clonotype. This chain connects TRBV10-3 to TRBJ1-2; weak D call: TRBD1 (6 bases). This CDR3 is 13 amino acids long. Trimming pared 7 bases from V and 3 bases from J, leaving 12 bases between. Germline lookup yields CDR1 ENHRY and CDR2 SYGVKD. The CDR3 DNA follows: TGTGCCATCACCCCACAGGGATACTATGGCTACACCTTC. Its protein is CAITPQGYYGYTF.

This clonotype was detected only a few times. This chain's CDR3 is CASSQDEQGSGGYTF. The DNA of the CDR3 is TGCGCCAGCAGCCAAGATGAACAGGGAAGCGGCGGCTACACCTTC. The chain employs TRBV4-1 and TRBJ1-2; possibly TRBD1 for D (6 bases). The V gene's germline CDR1 is MGHRA and CDR2 YSYEKL. Trimming stripped 0 bases from V and 8 bases from J, with 16 bases between. The CDR3 length is 15 residues.

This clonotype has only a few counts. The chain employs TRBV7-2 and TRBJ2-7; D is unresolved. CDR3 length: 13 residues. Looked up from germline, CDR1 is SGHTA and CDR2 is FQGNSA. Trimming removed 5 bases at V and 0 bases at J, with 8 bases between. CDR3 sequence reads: CASSLDVSYEQYF. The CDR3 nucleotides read TGTGCCAGCAGCCTGGACGTCTCCTACGAGCAGTACTTC.

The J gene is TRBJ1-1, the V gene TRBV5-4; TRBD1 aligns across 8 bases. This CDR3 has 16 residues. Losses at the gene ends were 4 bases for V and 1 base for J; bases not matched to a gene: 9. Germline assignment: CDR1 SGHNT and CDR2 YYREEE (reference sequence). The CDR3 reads CASSLDRVLANTEAFF. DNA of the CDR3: TGTGCCAGCAGCCTGGACAGGGTTTTGGCGAACACTGAAGCTTTCTTT. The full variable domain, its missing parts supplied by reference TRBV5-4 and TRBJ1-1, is ETGVTQSPTHLIKTRGQQVTLRCSSQSGHNTVSWYQQALGQGPQFIFQYYREEENGRGNFPPRFSGLQFPNYSSELNVNALELDDSALYLCASSLDRVLANTEAFFGQGTRLTVV.

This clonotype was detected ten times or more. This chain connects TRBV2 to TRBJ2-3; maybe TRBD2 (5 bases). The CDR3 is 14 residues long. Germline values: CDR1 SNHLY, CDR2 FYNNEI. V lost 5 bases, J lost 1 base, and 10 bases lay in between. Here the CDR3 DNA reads TGTGCCAGCAGTCCCCTACTAGGCACAGATACGCAGTATTTT. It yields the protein CASSPLLGTDTQYF.

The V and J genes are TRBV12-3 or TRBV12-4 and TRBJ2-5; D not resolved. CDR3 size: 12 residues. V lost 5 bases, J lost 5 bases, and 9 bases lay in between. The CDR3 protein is CASSGGGETQYF. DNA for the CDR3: TGTGCCAGCAGTGGCGGTGGGGAGACCCAGTACTTC.

CDR3 sequence reads: CASSFRGLSRDTEAFF. The CDR3 coding sequence is TGTGCCAGCAGCTTTAGAGGACTTTCGAGGGACACTGAAGCTTTCTTT. The chain joins TRBV11-2 to TRBJ1-1; no definite D call. Germline assignment: CDR1 SGHAT and CDR2 FQNNGV. The germline V and J ends were trimmed by 3 bases and 3 bases, with 17 bases remaining between them. The CDR3 runs to 16 residues.

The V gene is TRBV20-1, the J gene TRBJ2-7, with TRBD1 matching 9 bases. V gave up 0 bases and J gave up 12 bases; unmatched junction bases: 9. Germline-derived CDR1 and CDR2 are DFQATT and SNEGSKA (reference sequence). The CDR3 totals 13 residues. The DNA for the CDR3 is TGCAGTGCTAGAGATGTTAGATCGACAGGGGGGTACTTC. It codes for CSARDVRSTGGYF.

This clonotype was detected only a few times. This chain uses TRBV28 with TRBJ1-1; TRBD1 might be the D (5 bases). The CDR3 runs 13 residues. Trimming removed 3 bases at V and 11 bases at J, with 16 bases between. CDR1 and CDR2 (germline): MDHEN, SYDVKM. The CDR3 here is CASSFGAWTLAFF. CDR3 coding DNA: TGTGCCAGCAGTTTCGGGGCATGGACTCTGGCTTTCTTT.

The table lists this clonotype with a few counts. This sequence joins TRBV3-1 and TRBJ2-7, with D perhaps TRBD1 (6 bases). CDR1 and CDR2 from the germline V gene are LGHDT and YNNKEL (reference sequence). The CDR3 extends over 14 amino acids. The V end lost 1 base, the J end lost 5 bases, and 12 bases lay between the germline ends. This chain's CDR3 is CASSQVVGGDEQYF. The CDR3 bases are TGTGCCAGCAGCCAAGTTGTAGGGGGAGACGAGCAGTACTTC.

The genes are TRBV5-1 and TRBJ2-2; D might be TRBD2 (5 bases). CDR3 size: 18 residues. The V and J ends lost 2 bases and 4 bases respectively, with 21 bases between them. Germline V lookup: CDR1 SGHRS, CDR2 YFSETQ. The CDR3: CASSFALWGARGTGELFF. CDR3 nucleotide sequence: TGCGCCAGCAGCTTTGCTCTTTGGGGAGCTCGGGGCACCGGGGAGCTGTTTTTT. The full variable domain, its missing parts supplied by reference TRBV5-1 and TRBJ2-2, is KAGVTQTPRYLIKTRGQQVTLSCSPISGHRSVSWYQQTPGQGLQFLFEYFSETQRNKGNFPGRFSGRQFSNSRSEMNVSTLELGDSALYLCASSFALWGARGTGELFFGEGSRLTVL.

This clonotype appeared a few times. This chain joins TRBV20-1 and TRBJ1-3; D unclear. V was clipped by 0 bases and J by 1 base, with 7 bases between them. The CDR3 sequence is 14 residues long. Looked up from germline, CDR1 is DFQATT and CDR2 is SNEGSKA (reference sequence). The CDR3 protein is CSARDPRSGNTIYF. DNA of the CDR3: TGCAGTGCTAGAGATCCCAGATCTGGAAACACCATATATTTT.

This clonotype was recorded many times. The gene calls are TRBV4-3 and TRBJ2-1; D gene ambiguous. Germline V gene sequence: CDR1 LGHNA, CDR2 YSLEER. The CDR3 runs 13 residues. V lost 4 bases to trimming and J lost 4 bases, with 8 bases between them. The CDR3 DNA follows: TGCGCCAGCAGCCGGAACCCTTACAATGAGCAGTTCTTC. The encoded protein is CASSRNPYNEQFF.

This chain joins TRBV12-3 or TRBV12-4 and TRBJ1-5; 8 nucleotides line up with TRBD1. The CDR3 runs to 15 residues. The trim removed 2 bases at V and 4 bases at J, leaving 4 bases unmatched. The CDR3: CASSLRTGWNQPQHF. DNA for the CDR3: TGTGCCAGCAGTTTAAGGACAGGGTGGAATCAGCCCCAGCATTTT.

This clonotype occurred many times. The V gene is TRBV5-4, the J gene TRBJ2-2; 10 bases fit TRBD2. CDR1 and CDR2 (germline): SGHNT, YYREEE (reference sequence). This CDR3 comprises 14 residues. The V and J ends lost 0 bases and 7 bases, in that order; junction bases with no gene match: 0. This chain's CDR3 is CASSLGLAGGELFF. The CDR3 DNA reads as TGTGCCAGCAGCTTGGGACTAGCGGGCGGGGAGCTGTTTTTT.

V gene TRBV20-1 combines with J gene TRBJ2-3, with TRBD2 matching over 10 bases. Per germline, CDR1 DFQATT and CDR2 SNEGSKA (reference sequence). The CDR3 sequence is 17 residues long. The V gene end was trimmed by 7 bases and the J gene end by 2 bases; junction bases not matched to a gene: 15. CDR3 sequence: CSDTAFRTSGHTDTQYF. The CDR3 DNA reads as TGCAGTGATACCGCCTTCAGGACTAGCGGCCACACAGATACGCAGTATTTT.

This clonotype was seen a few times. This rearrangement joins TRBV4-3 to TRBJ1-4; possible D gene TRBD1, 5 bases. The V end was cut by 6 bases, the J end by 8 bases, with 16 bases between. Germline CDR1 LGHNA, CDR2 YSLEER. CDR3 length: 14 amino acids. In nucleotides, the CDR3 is TGCGCCAGCAGAAAAATGGGAGGGGACGAAAAACTGTTTTTT. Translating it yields CASRKMGGDEKLFF.

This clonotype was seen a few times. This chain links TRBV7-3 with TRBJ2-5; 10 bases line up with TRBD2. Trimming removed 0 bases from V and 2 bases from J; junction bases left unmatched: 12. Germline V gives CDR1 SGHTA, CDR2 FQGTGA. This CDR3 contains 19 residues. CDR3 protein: CASSLTGASTSGAQETQYF. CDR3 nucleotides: TGTGCCAGCAGCTTAACGGGGGCGTCTACTAGCGGGGCTCAAGAGACCCAGTACTTC.

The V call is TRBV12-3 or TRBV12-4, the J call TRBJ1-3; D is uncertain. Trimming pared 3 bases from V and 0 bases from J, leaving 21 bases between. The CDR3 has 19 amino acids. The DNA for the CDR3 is TGTGCCAGCAGTTTTCTCGAGGCAGCATCCTCTAGCTCTGGAAACACCATATATTTT. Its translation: CASSFLEAASSSSGNTIYF.

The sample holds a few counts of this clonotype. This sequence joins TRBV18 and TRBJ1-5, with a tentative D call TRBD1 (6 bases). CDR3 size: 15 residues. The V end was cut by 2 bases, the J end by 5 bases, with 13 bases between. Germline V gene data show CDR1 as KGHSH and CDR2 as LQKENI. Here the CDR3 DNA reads TGTGCCAGCTCACCATTGGCGCCAGGGGATCAGCCCCAGCATTTT. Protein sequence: CASSPLAPGDQPQHF.

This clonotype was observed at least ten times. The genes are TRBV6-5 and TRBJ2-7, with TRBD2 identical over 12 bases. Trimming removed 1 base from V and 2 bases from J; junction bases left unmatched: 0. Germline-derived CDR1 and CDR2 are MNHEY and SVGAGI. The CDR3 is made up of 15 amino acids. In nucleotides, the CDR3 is TGTGCCAGCAGTTACTGGACTAGCGGGGCCTACGAGCAGTACTTC. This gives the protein CASSYWTSGAYEQYF.